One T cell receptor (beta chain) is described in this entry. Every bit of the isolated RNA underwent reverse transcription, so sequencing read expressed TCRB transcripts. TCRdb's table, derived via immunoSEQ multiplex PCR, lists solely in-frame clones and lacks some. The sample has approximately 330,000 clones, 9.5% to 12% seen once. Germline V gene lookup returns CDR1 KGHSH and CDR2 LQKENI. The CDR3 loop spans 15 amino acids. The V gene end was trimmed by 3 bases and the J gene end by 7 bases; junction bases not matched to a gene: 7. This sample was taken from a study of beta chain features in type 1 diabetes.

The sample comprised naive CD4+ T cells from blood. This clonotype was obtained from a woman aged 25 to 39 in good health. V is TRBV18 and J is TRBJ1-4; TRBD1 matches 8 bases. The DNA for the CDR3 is TGTGCCAGCTCACCGTATCAACAGGGGGGTGAAAAACTGTTTTTT. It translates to CASSPYQQGGEKLFF.